This passage covers 27 T cell receptor beta chains from one sample sequenced in a study of cytomegalovirus exposure and HLA in healthy donors. Sequencing used immunoSEQ multiplex PCR; TCRdb keeps in-frame clones, though not all of them. Of 260,000 or so clones in the sample, 70% to 90% were seen once. Sequenced sample: PBMCs. The receptors stem from a woman aged 18-30 years in good health and CMV-seronegative.

The chain links TRBV7-3 to TRBJ1-1; TRBD1 is a possible D gene (6 bases). Per germline, CDR1 SGHTA and CDR2 FQGTGA. Trimming took off 0 bases at V and 8 bases at J, with 13 bases between the two ends. CDR3 length equals 14 residues. In DNA, the CDR3 is TGTGCCAGCAGCTTAACACCTTCCGGGACAGAAGCTTTCTTT. It codes for CASSLTPSGTEAFF.

This clone has only a few counts. This chain connects TRBV28 to TRBJ2-2; a possible D gene is TRBD1 (6 bases). Germline CDR1 and CDR2: MDHEN and SYDVKM. The V and J ends lost 3 bases and 5 bases respectively, with 10 bases between them. The CDR3 sequence is 14 residues long. Here the CDR3 reads CASSLGQGTGELFF. The DNA for the CDR3 is TGTGCCAGCAGTTTGGGGCAGGGGACCGGGGAGCTGTTTTTT.

V gene TRBV5-4 combines with J gene TRBJ2-7; tentatively, D is TRBD2 (6 bases). Germline-derived CDR1 and CDR2 are SGHNT and YYREEE (reference sequence). The CDR3 is 16 amino acids. V lost 0 bases and J lost 7, with 20 bases in between. CDR3 protein: CASSLAENGRSAEQYF. DNA of the CDR3: TGTGCCAGCAGCTTGGCCGAAAACGGGAGATCTGCGGAGCAGTACTTC.

This chain links TRBV2 with TRBJ2-1; D unclear. The germline gives CDR1 SNHLY, CDR2 FYNNEI. V lost 7 bases and J 9 bases, leaving 7 bases between the germline ends. The CDR3 consists of 10 residues. The CDR3 spells CASKGAEQFF. The CDR3, as DNA: TGTGCCAGCAAAGGAGCTGAGCAGTTCTTC. The full variable domain, in which reference TRBV2 and TRBJ2-1 provide the parts outside the CDR3, is EPEVTQTPSHQVTQMGQEVILRCVPISNHLYFYWYRQILGQKVEFLVSFYNNEISEKSEIFDDQFSVERPDGSNFTLKIRSTKLEDSAMYFCASKGAEQFFGPGTRLTVL.

The chain links TRBV6-4 to TRBJ2-3, with D perhaps TRBD2 (6 bases). This CDR3 is 15 amino acids long. The V end lost 3 bases, the J end lost 0 bases, and 10 bases lay between the germline ends. Germline V lookup: CDR1 MRHNA, CDR2 SNTAGT. CDR3 amino acids: CASSEAAGSTDTQYF. The CDR3 DNA sequence: TGTGCCAGCAGTGAGGCGGCGGGGAGCACAGATACGCAGTATTTT.

The rearrangement uses TRBV7-2 and TRBJ2-7, with 8 bases lining up with TRBD2. The CDR3 is 14 residues long. Germline V lookup: CDR1 SGHTA, CDR2 FQGNSA. V was clipped by 4 bases and J by 3 bases; unmatched bases: 5. The CDR3 coding sequence is TGTGCCAGCAGCTCGCTAGCGGGCAACTACGAGCAGTACTTC. Translating gives CASSSLAGNYEQYF.

V gene TRBV9 combines with J gene TRBJ2-3; unclear D gene. Trimming cost V 3 bases and J 2 bases, with 16 bases left between them. CDR1 is SGDLS, CDR2 YYNGEE, per germline. The CDR3 is 16 amino acids. The CDR3 DNA follows: TGTGCCAGCAGCGAAGACATTCAAGTTTACACAGATACGCAGTATTTT. Translation gives CASSEDIQVYTDTQYF.

This sequence joins TRBV27 and TRBJ2-7; 8 bases are shared with TRBD2. The V and J ends lost 5 bases and 4 bases, in that order; junction bases with no gene match: 10. The length of the CDR3 is 15 residues. Germline-derived CDR1 and CDR2 are MNHEY and SMNVEV (reference sequence). CDR3 region: CASSPGSGRGYEQYF. In nucleotides, the CDR3 is TGTGCCAGCAGTCCCGGCAGCGGGAGAGGGTACGAGCAGTACTTC.

The J gene is TRBJ2-3, the V gene TRBV28, with a possible D match to TRBD1 (6 bases). The CDR3 totals 15 residues. Germline lookup yields CDR1 MDHEN and CDR2 SYDVKM. Trimming left V 5 bases short and J 0 bases short, with 12 bases between. The CDR3 nucleotides are TGTGCCAGCAGTCCCCCGGGACAAAGCACAGATACGCAGTATTTT. This sequence encodes CASSPPGQSTDTQYF. Using reference TRBV28 and TRBJ2-3 for the parts outside the CDR3, the full variable domain is DVKVTQSSRYLVKRTGEKVFLECVQDMDHENMFWYRQDPGLGLRLIYFSYDVKMKEKGDIPEGYSVSREKKERFSLILESASTNQTSMYLCASSPPGQSTDTQYFGPGTRLTVL.

The chain links TRBV5-1 to TRBJ1-3; D not certain. CDR1 and CDR2 from the germline V gene are SGHRS and YFSETQ. This CDR3 contains 15 residues. Trimming took 4 bases from V and 0 from J, leaving 11 bases between them. Here the CDR3 DNA reads TGCGCCAGCAGCCGGTCGGAGATCTCTGGAAACACCATATATTTT. The encoded protein is CASSRSEISGNTIYF.

The CDR3 region is CASSWGPNTEAFF. The CDR3 region has the DNA TGTGCCAGCAGCTGGGGGCCGAACACTGAAGCTTTCTTT. The V and J genes are TRBV7-3 and TRBJ1-1, with D tentatively TRBD1 (6 bases). CDR1 and CDR2 (germline): SGHTA, FQGTGA. The CDR3 sequence is 13 residues long. Trimming shortened V by 4 bases and J by 1 base, and 7 bases separated the two germline ends.

This clone was seen only once. The gene calls are TRBV4-1 and TRBJ2-3; TRBD2 aligns across 9 bases. The CDR3 has 21 residues. Trimming cost V 0 bases and J 2 bases; bases outside gene matches: 18. CDR1 MGHRA and CDR2 YSYEKL come from the germline V gene. The CDR3 DNA follows: TGCGCCAGCAGCCAAGATGGACGGCCTAGCGGGACGTTCATCTTCACAGATACGCAGTATTTT. Translation gives CASSQDGRPSGTFIFTDTQYF.

The gene calls are TRBV15 and TRBJ2-3; D possibly corresponds to TRBD2 (6 bases). This CDR3 contains 15 residues. Germline CDR1 is LNHNV and CDR2 is YYDKDF (reference sequence). The V gene lost 1 base and the J gene lost 4 bases, with 12 bases spanning the gap. The CDR3 region has the DNA TGTGCCACCAGCAGAGGTGGAGGGGAGCCAGATACGCAGTATTTT. Protein product: CATSRGGGEPDTQYF.

V and J are TRBV7-3 and TRBJ2-7, with D perhaps matching TRBD2 (5 bases). The germline V and J ends were trimmed by 5 bases and 4 bases, with 18 bases remaining between them. Germline V gene sequence: CDR1 SGHTA, CDR2 FQGTGA. The CDR3 totals 15 residues. The CDR3 sequence is CASSRDSTGNYEQYF. In DNA, the CDR3 is TGTGCCAGCAGCCGAGATAGTACCGGGAATTACGAGCAGTACTTC.

The chain recombines TRBV28 with TRBJ2-7, with a weak D call TRBD1 (6 bases). Trimming removed 6 bases from V and 2 bases from J, with 20 bases in between. The CDR3 has 16 residues. Per germline, CDR1 MDHEN and CDR2 SYDVKM. The CDR3 spells CASRIWGPTSAYEQYF. The CDR3 DNA follows: TGTGCCAGCAGAATCTGGGGGCCGACCTCAGCCTACGAGCAGTACTTC.

This sequence joins TRBV7-9 and TRBJ1-5, with D unresolved. With 1 base removed from V and 5 bases from J, the gap between germline ends came to 9 bases. CDR3 length: 14 amino acids. Germline-derived CDR1 and CDR2 are SEHNR and FQNEAQ (reference sequence). The CDR3 loop reads CASSLGGSDQPQHF. The CDR3 nucleotides are TGTGCCAGCAGCTTAGGAGGGTCCGATCAGCCCCAGCATTTT. The full variable domain, with the rest looked up from reference TRBV7-9 and TRBJ1-5, is DTGVSQNPRHKITKRGQNVTFRCDPISEHNRLYWYRQTLGQGPEFLTYFQNEAQLEKSRLLSDRFSAERPKGSFSTLEIQRTEQGDSAMYLCASSLGGSDQPQHFGDGTRLSIL.

Notes on this clone: The junction differs from germline at one of its ends, possibly a read error. The V call is TRBV6-6, the J call TRBJ1-1; 8 bases line up with TRBD1. Germline V gene data show CDR1 as MNHNY and CDR2 as SVGAGI (reference sequence). The length of the CDR3 is 13 residues. CDR3 residues: CASSVPGQAVRVF. The DNA for the CDR3 is TGTGCCAGCAGTGTACCGGGACAGGCAGTGCGGGTCTTT.

The chain joins TRBV28 to TRBJ2-1, with 8 bases fitting TRBD1. After removal of 3 bases from V and 8 bases from J, the junction contained 15 bases not matched to a gene. Germline CDR1 and CDR2: MDHEN and SYDVKM. The CDR3 totals 17 residues. CDR3: CASSFSVDRGGWDEQFF. The CDR3 nucleotides are TGTGCCAGCAGTTTCTCTGTCGACAGGGGCGGTTGGGATGAGCAGTTCTTC.

The CDR3 reads CASSLNGLAQQETQYF. CDR3 nucleotides: TGTGCCAGCAGTTTAAATGGACTAGCGCAACAAGAGACCCAGTACTTC. This chain uses TRBV6-5 with TRBJ2-5; 9 nucleotides line up with TRBD2. Trimming cost V 4 bases and J 2 bases; bases outside gene matches: 8. The CDR3 covers 16 residues. Germline CDR1 and CDR2: MNHEY and SVGAGI.

The chain couples TRBV2 to TRBJ1-2, with 9 bases fitting TRBD1. Trimming cost V 2 bases and J 7 bases; bases outside gene matches: 5. CDR1 is SNHLY, CDR2 FYNNEI, per germline. The CDR3 extends over 14 amino acids. Here the CDR3 reads CASSEWGDRAGYTF. CDR3 DNA sequence: TGTGCCAGCAGTGAATGGGGGGACAGGGCTGGCTACACCTTC.

J is TRBJ1-2 and V is TRBV6-1; D remains unclear. The CDR3 runs to 14 residues. The V end lost 0 bases, the J end lost 5 bases, and 10 bases lay between the germline ends. Germline loops: CDR1 MNHNS, CDR2 SASEGT. DNA of the CDR3: TGTGCCAGCAGTGAAGCGCCCGGTTATTATGGCTACACCTTC. It is translated as CASSEAPGYYGYTF.

This rearrangement joins TRBV5-8 to TRBJ1-5; 9 nucleotides match TRBD1. Germline-derived CDR1 and CDR2 are SGHTS and YDEGEE. V trimming: 3 bases; J trimming: 1 base; junction bases outside the gene matches: 14. The CDR3 extends over 19 amino acids. The DNA of the CDR3 is TGTGCCAGCAGCTCCTCTTACAGGGGGCCCGGTCGGAGCAATCAGCCCCAGCATTTT. This translates into CASSSSYRGPGRSNQPQHF.

The V gene is TRBV5-4, the J gene TRBJ2-3; perhaps TRBD2 as D (6 bases). This CDR3 is 15 amino acids long. V gave up 5 bases and J gave up 2 bases, with 15 bases separating them. In germline, CDR1 is SGHNT, CDR2 YYREEE (reference sequence). CDR3 loop: CASRIGGIHTDTQYF. CDR3 nucleotide sequence: TGTGCCAGCAGAATCGGGGGAATACACACAGATACGCAGTATTTT.

This clone was observed a handful of times. V is TRBV6-1 and J is TRBJ2-2; perhaps TRBD2 as D (6 bases). V shed 11 bases and J shed 0 bases, with 10 bases lying between them. The CDR3 is 13 residues long. Germline assignment: CDR1 MNHNS and CDR2 SASEGT. The CDR3 protein is CAGRGSNTGELFF. DNA of the CDR3: TGTGCCGGGCGGGGATCGAACACCGGGGAGCTGTTTTTT.

The chain has TRBV6-5 and TRBJ2-4, with 11 bases fitting TRBD2. CDR1 MNHEY and CDR2 SVGAGI come from the germline V gene. This CDR3 has 15 amino acids. The J segment lost 0 bases and the V segment lost 8 bases, leaving 3 bases of the junction unmatched. CDR3 region: CASGTSGLAKNIQYF. CDR3 DNA: TGTGCCAGCGGGACTAGCGGTTTAGCCAAAAACATTCAGTACTTC.

The rearrangement uses TRBV30 and TRBJ2-5; 12 bases map to TRBD2. The V gene end was trimmed by 5 bases and the J gene end by 7 bases; junction bases not matched to a gene: 5. Germline V gene lookup returns CDR1 GTSNPN and CDR2 SVGIG (reference sequence). The length of the CDR3 is 13 residues. The CDR3 bases are TGTGCCTGGGCTAGCGGGGGGGGAGTGACCCAGTACTTC. Protein: CAWASGGGVTQYF.

This clone was picked up one time. The chain joins TRBV27 to TRBJ2-2; 10 bases align to TRBD2. Unmatched junction bases numbered 3, after V lost 5 bases and J lost 0 bases. The CDR3 covers 16 residues. Germline V gene lookup returns CDR1 MNHEY and CDR2 SMNVEV (reference sequence). Written as DNA, the CDR3 is TGTGCCAGCAGTCCCGGACTAGCGGCGAACACCGGGGAGCTGTTTTTT. This codes for CASSPGLAANTGELFF.